This record covers a single T cell receptor (beta chain). The data are from a study of a mutant IDH1 vaccine in newly diagnosed glioma. Sequencing was performed with immunoSEQ multiplex PCR; in TCRdb, only in-frame clones are kept and a portion is missing. The sample has 15,000 to 20,000 clones; just under 97% are singletons. The CDR3 has 15 amino acids. CDR1 is KGHSH, CDR2 LQKENI, per germline. V dropped 3 bases and J dropped 1 base, with 13 bases sitting between them. The time point here: baseline, week 1 (first vaccination visit). The treatment was: pre-vaccination baseline after standard-of-care therapy.

This specimen was peripheral blood mononuclear cells (PBMCs), taken from a glioma patient treated with radiotherapy, temozolomide or both. The source is a woman aged 18-29 years with glioma. Some clones in this sample may be carry-over from other donors' samples. This sequence joins TRBV18 and TRBJ2-7, with D perhaps matching TRBD2 (5 bases). The CDR3 here is CASSPTGLASYEQYF. The DNA for the CDR3 is TGTGCCAGCTCACCTACTGGCCTAGCTTCCTACGAGCAGTACTTC.